These T cell receptor beta chains were read from a single sample in a study of PD-1 blockade in classical Hodgkin lymphoma. Generated by immunoSEQ multiplex PCR, the TCRdb table keeps only in-frame clones and is missing some. The data show about 21,000 clones, roughly 94% seen once. Specimen: peripheral blood mononuclear cells (PBMCs). All receptors derive from a human donor with classical Hodgkin lymphoma. Both conserved end residues are part of each CDR3. The D gene is left open where the match is weak. Clone sizes are given selectively: once, few, many, or a class where the clone is expanded.

v_call	d_call	j_call	clone_size	cdr3_aa	cdr3_nt
TRBV2	TRBD1	TRBJ1-3	-	CASSAPGQGANTIYF	TGTGCCAGCAGTGCCCCGGGACAGGGGGCAAACACCATATATTTT
TRBV14	-	TRBJ2-7	-	CASSQDRAGDTYEQYF	TGTGCCAGCAGCCAAGATCGGGCAGGTGACACCTACGAGCAGTACTTC
TRBV7-6	-	TRBJ2-5	once	CASSLGGLGGTQYF	TGTGCCAGCAGCTTAGGGGGCCTCGGTGGGACCCAGTACTTC
TRBV28	TRBD1	TRBJ1-5	-	CASSLATGYHSNQPQHF	TGTGCCAGCAGTTTAGCGACAGGGTACCATAGCAATCAGCCCCAGCATTTT
TRBV6-5	TRBD1	TRBJ2-7	-	CASSSGTGGYEQYF	TGTGCCAGCAGTTCCGGGACAGGGGGCTACGAGCAGTACTTC
TRBV27	-	TRBJ1-5	few	CASSPGGPNQPQHF	TGTGCCAGCAGTCCCGGAGGACCCAATCAGCCCCAGCATTTT
TRBV27	-	TRBJ2-7	-	CASSSIDNEQYF	TGTGCCAGCAGTTCGATTGACAACGAGCAGTACTTC
TRBV6-6	-	TRBJ2-3	-	CATSGDTDTQYF	TGTGCCACGTCGGGCGACACAGATACGCAGTATTTT
TRBV18	TRBD1	TRBJ1-3	-	CASSLWDSFSGNTIYF	TGTGCCAGCTCACTTTGGGACAGTTTCTCTGGAAACACCATATATTTT
TRBV28	TRBD1	TRBJ1-4	-	CASTIRRGPGEKLFF	TGTGCCAGCACCATTAGGAGGGGGCCGGGTGAAAAACTGTTTTTT
TRBV28	-	TRBJ1-6	few	CATQPGQSNSPLHF	TGTGCCACCCAACCTGGGCAGTCTAATTCACCCCTCCACTTT
TRBV6-4	-	TRBJ2-2	-	CASSDHMDTGELFF	TGTGCCAGCAGTGACCACATGGACACCGGGGAGCTGTTTTTT
TRBV4-3	TRBD1	TRBJ1-4	-	CASSQDRAGGGYEKLFF	TGCGCCAGCAGCCAAGATCGGGCAGGGGGAGGGTATGAAAAACTGTTTTTT
TRBV6-4	-	TRBJ2-3	few	CASSGQGTTDTQYF	TGTGCCAGCAGTGGGCAGGGCACGACAGATACGCAGTATTTT
TRBV4-2	-	TRBJ1-1	-	CASSQGGLGNTEAFF	TGTGCCAGCAGCCAAGGGGGTCTGGGGAACACTGAAGCTTTCTTT
TRBV7-8	TRBD2	TRBJ2-2	-	CASSLAGLAGGPELFF	TGTGCCAGCAGCTTGGCGGGACTAGCGGGGGGCCCGGAGCTGTTTTTT
TRBV7-8	-	TRBJ2-7	-	CASSLVGRGLGATHYEQYF	TGTGCCAGCAGCTTAGTTGGCAGGGGATTAGGGGCCACACACTACGAGCAGTACTTC
TRBV6-1	TRBD1	TRBJ2-7	-	CASSVRDRLYEQYF	TGTGCCAGCAGTGTTCGGGACAGGCTATACGAGCAGTACTTC
TRBV6-4	-	TRBJ1-5	-	CASSDGYNQPQHF	TGTGCCAGCAGTGACGGGTACAATCAGCCCCAGCATTTT
TRBV15	-	TRBJ2-1	-	CATSRDRNNEQFF	TGTGCCACCAGCAGAGATCGCAACAATGAGCAGTTCTTC
TRBV6-5	TRBD2	TRBJ2-7	-	CASGIFSGGKYEQYF	TGTGCCAGCGGCATCTTTTCGGGAGGGAAGTACGAGCAGTACTTC
TRBV7-6	-	TRBJ2-2	-	CASSLEYTGELFF	TGTGCCAGCAGCTTAGAGTACACCGGGGAGCTGTTTTTT
TRBV7-2	-	TRBJ1-6	-	CASSLVGRVANSPLHF	TGTGCCAGCAGCTTAGTTGGCAGGGTTGCTAATTCACCCCTCCACTTT
TRBV7-2	TRBD1	TRBJ2-1	-	CASSLGSGQGVNEQFF	TGTGCCAGCAGCTTGGGGTCGGGACAGGGTGTCAATGAGCAGTTCTTC
TRBV9	-	TRBJ2-7	once	CASSVGESYEQYF	TGTGCCAGCAGCGTCGGAGAGTCCTACGAGCAGTACTTC
TRBV5-4	TRBD1	TRBJ1-5	-	CASSFGTGDQPQHF	TGTGCCAGCAGCTTTGGGACAGGCGATCAGCCCCAGCATTTT
TRBV21-1	-	TRBJ2-3	-	CASSNRGQGQRLDTQYF	TGTGCCAGCAGCAATAGGGGGCAGGGACAGCGGTTAGATACGCAGTATTTT
TRBV18	-	TRBJ2-2	-	CASSRDRALANTGELFF	TGTGCCAGCTCACGGGACCGAGCCCTCGCGAACACCGGGGAGCTGTTTTTT
TRBV2	-	TRBJ1-5	-	CASSEVGENQPQHF	TGTGCCAGCAGTGAAGTGGGGGAAAATCAGCCCCAGCATTTT
TRBV28	-	TRBJ1-5	-	CASSLNRWGANNQPQHF	TGTGCCAGCAGTTTAAACAGGTGGGGGGCCAACAATCAGCCCCAGCATTTT
TRBV5-1	TRBD2	TRBJ2-5	-	CASSLGMGGTETQYF	TGCGCCAGCAGCTTGGGCATGGGGGGGACGGAGACCCAGTACTTC
TRBV7-9	-	TRBJ2-1	-	CASSLASQGLYNEQFF	TGTGCCAGCAGCTTAGCGTCGCAGGGGTTATACAATGAGCAGTTCTTC
TRBV27	-	TRBJ2-5	-	CASSPSIGETQYF	TGTGCCAGCAGTCCCTCCATAGGAGAGACCCAGTACTTC
TRBV7-2	-	TRBJ1-5	-	CASSFSVYSNQPQHF	TGTGCCAGCAGCTTCTCTGTTTATAGCAATCAGCCCCAGCATTTT
TRBV11-2	-	TRBJ1-1	-	CASSFTSMNTEAFF	TGTGCCAGCAGCTTCACTTCGATGAACACTGAAGCTTTCTTT
TRBV28	-	TRBJ2-5	few	CASSPPGDQETQYF	TGTGCCAGCAGTCCACCGGGGGACCAAGAGACCCAGTACTTC
TRBV28	-	TRBJ1-1	-	CASSFLRVGNTEAFF	TGTGCCAGCAGTTTCCTCCGGGTAGGGAACACTGAAGCTTTCTTT
TRBV2	-	TRBJ2-5	-	CASTLSRGEYQETQYF	TGTGCCAGCACTCTGTCCAGGGGGGAGTACCAAGAGACCCAGTACTTC
TRBV7-9	TRBD2	TRBJ2-5	-	CASLPAGGAVQETQYF	TGTGCCAGCCTCCCAGCCGGGGGGGCGGTACAAGAGACCCAGTACTTC
TRBV4-2	TRBD1	TRBJ1-6	-	CASSQDRGQDHSPLHF	TGTGCCAGCAGCCAAGATAGAGGACAGGATCATTCACCCCTCCACTTT
TRBV10-3	TRBD1	TRBJ1-2	once	CAIRGGQGYYGYTF	TGTGCCATCAGGGGGGGACAGGGCTACTATGGCTACACCTTC
TRBV6-5	-	TRBJ2-1	-	CASSSKEVNEQFF	TGTGCCAGCAGTTCGAAGGAGGTAAATGAGCAGTTCTTC
TRBV7-9	TRBD2	TRBJ2-2	once	CASSLSGGADTGELFF	TGTGCCAGCAGCCTTAGCGGGGGGGCCGACACCGGGGAGCTGTTTTTT
TRBV5-4	-	TRBJ2-5	-	CASSLPGGKRTQYF	TGTGCCAGCAGCCTGCCCGGGGGCAAGAGAACCCAGTACTTC
TRBV6-4	TRBD2	TRBJ2-1	-	CASSASSDSGVGEQFF	TGTGCCAGCAGTGCCTCCTCAGATAGCGGGGTAGGTGAGCAGTTCTTC
TRBV15	-	TRBJ2-7	-	CATSRDGTAYEQYF	TGTGCCACCAGCAGAGATGGAACGGCCTACGAGCAGTACTTC
TRBV11-2	TRBD1	TRBJ2-5	-	CASSWRTGHQETQYF	TGTGCCAGCAGCTGGCGGACAGGGCACCAAGAGACCCAGTACTTC
TRBV5-1	-	TRBJ2-2	-	CASSRSVIPGQNTGELFF	TGCGCCAGCAGCCGGTCCGTCATACCGGGACAGAACACCGGGGAGCTGTTTTTT
TRBV27	TRBD2	TRBJ2-7	-	CASSLRSGGASEQYF	TGTGCCAGCAGTTTAAGAAGCGGGGGGGCCAGCGAGCAGTACTTC
TRBV9	-	TRBJ2-7	-	CASSVEVDSGVYEQYF	TGTGCCAGCAGCGTAGAGGTTGATAGCGGCGTCTACGAGCAGTACTTC
TRBV6-5	TRBD1	TRBJ1-2	-	CASSLDRAANYGYTF	TGTGCCAGCAGCCTAGACAGGGCCGCTAACTATGGCTACACCTTC
TRBV18	TRBD1	TRBJ2-7	-	CASSPSKQGYEQYF	TGTGCCAGCTCACCATCGAAACAGGGGTACGAGCAGTACTTC
TRBV7-2	-	TRBJ2-3	-	CASSRSGRTDTQYF	TGTGCCAGCAGCCGTAGCGGCCGCACAGATACGCAGTATTTT
TRBV7-6	-	TRBJ2-7	-	CASSRTQAGEQYF	TGTGCCAGCAGCAGGACACAGGCGGGTGAGCAGTACTTC
TRBV1	-	TRBJ1-2	-	CTSRLALVRKTYGYTF	TGCACCAGCAGACTTGCCCTTGTGCGAAAGACCTATGGCTACACCTTC